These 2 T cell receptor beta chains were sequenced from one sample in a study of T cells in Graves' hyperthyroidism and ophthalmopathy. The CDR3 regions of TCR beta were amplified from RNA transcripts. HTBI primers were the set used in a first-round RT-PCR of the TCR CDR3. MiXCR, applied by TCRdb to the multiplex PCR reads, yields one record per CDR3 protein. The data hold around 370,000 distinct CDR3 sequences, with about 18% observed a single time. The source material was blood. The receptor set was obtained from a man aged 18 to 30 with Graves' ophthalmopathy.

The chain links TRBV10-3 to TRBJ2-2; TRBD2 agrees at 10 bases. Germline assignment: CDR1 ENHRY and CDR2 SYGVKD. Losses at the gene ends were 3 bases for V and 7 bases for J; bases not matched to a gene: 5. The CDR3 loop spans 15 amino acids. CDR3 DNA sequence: TGTGCCATCAGTGATTTGGTAGCGGGGGGCGGGGAGCTGTTTTTT. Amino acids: CAISDLVAGGGELFF.

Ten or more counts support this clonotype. CDR3 nucleotide sequence: TGTGCCAGCTCACGTGACCAAGAGACCCAGTACTTC. Amino acid sequence: CASSRDQETQYF. The chain recombines TRBV18 with TRBJ2-5; D remains ambiguous. Germline CDR1 reads KGHSH; CDR2 reads LQKENI. The V and J ends lost 4 bases and 0 bases respectively, with 3 bases between them. CDR3 length: 12 residues.